This paragraph reports one T cell receptor beta chain. The clone's antigen remains unknown. The record has no base qualities; no much larger clone is one base away. This specimen belongs to a study of shared clonotypes between healthy human individuals (dated by TCRdb to the early 2020s). About the full investigation: The cohort comprised a couple of women and a few men aged 18 to 49 years. To increase sequencing depth and limit assay-specific biases, different laboratories used diverse techniques to prepare libraries and sequence TCR repertoires. Each donor's leukapheresis produced roughly between roughly 0.85 and 9.5 billion PBMCs. For each donor, CD4 naive and CD4 memory were each given three plates, CD8 naive was given two plates, and CD8 memory was given one plate. Blood TCR repertoires of about 5 healthy adults were deeply sequenced to estimate repertoire size and the extent of clonotype sharing between individuals.

TCR CDR3 regions were amplified from genomic DNA by multiplex PCR using the deep immunoSEQ assay. Extracted genomic DNA from each cell subset was spread evenly across all wells of several immunoSEQ 96-well plates, with each plate serving as a replicate. Each replicate PCR for sorted subsets received about 200 ng genomic DNA, equal to 28,000 or so T cell genomes. Purified libraries were quantified with a Qubit 3.0 fluorometer, sized on a Bioanalyzer 2100, and re-quantified with the KAPA Library Quantification kit. Every immunoSEQ 96-well plate was sequenced on a dedicated single-read 150-cycle Illumina NextSeq 550 flow cell. Under the source paper's analysis protocol: The immunoSEQ output contained only junctional sequences without quality scores, so filtering could not match that applied to full-length reads. Sequences were annotated with PyIR, a Python wrapper for IgBLAST v1.9, using IMGT germline references to assign V/J genes and CDR3. Reads were removed for weak V/J assignments (E-value above 1e-6), missing CDR3, stop codons, out-of-frame junctions, or ambiguous translated residues. V3J clonotypes were defined as sequences sharing an identical inferred V gene, J gene, and CDR3 amino acid sequence. Percentage overlap between repertoires was computed as shared unique clonotypes divided by the size of the smaller repertoire. Richness of each repertoire was evaluated using RTK rarefaction, the Chao1 estimator, and Recon v2.1 estimates of unobserved clonotypes. Generation probabilities were computed with OLGA for all TCRbeta clonotypes obtained by the gDNA method from a few donors. Sourced from immuneACCESS, this table was stored by TCRdb with only in-frame sequences that have V and J called. A share of the clones is absent; for the studies checked, an unresolved V gene accounts for under half, and the remainder has no known explanation. V, J and clone size reflect that table, while D and trimming were determined from the DNA. Recorded for this sample are about 590,000 clones; just under 97% of them occurred a single time. The top ten clonotypes cover around 0.097% of the sample.

From cysteine to phenylalanine, the CDR3 is 14 amino acids long. Only CDR3 DNA is held: 42 bases, read in frame from base 1. Germline trimming: 3 bases from V, 9 bases from J; junction bases outside gene matches: 3. The germline V gene provides CDR1 MDHEN and CDR2 SYDVKM. What the work shows at the level of the full study, not this receptor alone: The small number of donors limited the genetic and exposure-history diversity represented. Sharing across a few donors was observed for approximately 5% of naive CD4, 3.5% of naive CD8, 2% to 2.5% of memory CD4, and roughly 0.4% of memory CD8 clonotypes. Naive subsets generally had larger estimated clonotype richness than memory subsets did. Compared with non-shared clonotypes, clonotypes shared by all four sorted-subset donors had higher generation probabilities. Sampling was restricted to blood, and TCR repertoires in tissues likely differ from the TCR repertoires found in blood. Rarefaction of sorted-subset datasets indicated incomplete sequencing despite the large sequencing depth. Pairwise subsampling indicated that sequencing depth was expected to affect the degree of clonotype sharing among donors.

CD8 naive samples consisted of CD45RO-negative cells that were positively selected for CCR7, yielding a CD45RA+CCR7+ population without TemRA cells. Healthy HIV-negative adults with no recently reported acute infections or vaccinations were included as donors. Every donor was a Caucasian adult residing in Nashville, Tennessee, USA. Blood was obtained by leukapheresis, after which PBMCs were separated by Ficoll-Histopaque density gradient centrifugation and cryopreserved in liquid nitrogen vapor phase. Purity and quantity of every magnetically sorted T cell population were checked by analytical flow cytometry. Genomic DNA was isolated from each sorted fraction and quantified by UV absorbance on a Nanodrop 2000c.

This chain is built from TRBV28 and TRBJ2-1; a stretch of 12 junction bases matches TRBD2. This TCR was sampled from a woman in her 30s in good health. The specimen sequenced was naive CD8+ T cells sorted from blood. The sample's cell subset or site, from its label and the paper: CD45RA+CCR7+. The sequence in DNA is TGTGCCAGCAGTTTGACTAGCGGGAGTCTTGAGCAGTTCTTC. This is translated as CASSLTSGSLEQFF.